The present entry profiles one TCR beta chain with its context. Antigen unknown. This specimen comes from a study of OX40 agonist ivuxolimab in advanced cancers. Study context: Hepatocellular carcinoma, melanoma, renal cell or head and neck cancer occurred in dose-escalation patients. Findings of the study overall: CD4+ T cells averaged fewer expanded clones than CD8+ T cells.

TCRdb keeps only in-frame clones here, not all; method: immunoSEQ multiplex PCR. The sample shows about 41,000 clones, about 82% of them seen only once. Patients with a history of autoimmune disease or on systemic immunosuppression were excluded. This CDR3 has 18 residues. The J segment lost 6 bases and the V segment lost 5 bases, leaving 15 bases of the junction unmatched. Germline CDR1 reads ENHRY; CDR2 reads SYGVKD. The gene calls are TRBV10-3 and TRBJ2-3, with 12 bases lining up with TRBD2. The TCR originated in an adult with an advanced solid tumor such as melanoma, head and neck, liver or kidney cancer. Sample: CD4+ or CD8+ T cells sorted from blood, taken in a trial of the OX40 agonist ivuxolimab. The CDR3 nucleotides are TGTGCCATCAGTCTTCTAGCGGGAGGGCAAGGGGCGGCGGATACGCAGTATTTT. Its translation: CAISLLAGGQGAADTQYF.